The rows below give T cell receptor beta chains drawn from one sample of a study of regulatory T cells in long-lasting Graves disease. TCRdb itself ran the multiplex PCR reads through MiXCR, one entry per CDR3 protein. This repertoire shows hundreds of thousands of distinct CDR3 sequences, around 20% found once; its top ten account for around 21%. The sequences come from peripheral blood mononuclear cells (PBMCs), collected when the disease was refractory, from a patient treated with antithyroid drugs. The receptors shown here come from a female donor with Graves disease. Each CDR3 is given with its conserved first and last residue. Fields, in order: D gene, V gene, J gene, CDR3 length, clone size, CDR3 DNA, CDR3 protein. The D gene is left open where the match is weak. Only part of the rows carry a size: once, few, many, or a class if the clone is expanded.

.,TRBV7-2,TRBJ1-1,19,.,TGTGCCAGCAGCTCCAGATCCCAGGGAATAGGTGGAGGGAACACTGAAGCTTTCTTT,CASSSRSQGIGGGNTEAFF
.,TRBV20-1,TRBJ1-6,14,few,TGCAGTGCTAGTAGAGGGGGTCCTGATTCACCCCTCCACTTT,CSASRGGPDSPLHF
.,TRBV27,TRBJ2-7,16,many,TGTGCCAGCAGTTTATACGGGACCATTCCCACCTACGAGCAGTACTTC,CASSLYGTIPTYEQYF
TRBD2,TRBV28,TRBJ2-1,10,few,TGTGCCAGTGGAGGGACTATTTTGTTCTTC,CASGGTILFF
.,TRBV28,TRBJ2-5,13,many,TGTGCCAGCAGACCCGGGATTCAAGAGACCCAGTACTTC,CASRPGIQETQYF
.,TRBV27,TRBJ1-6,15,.,TGTGCCAGCAGCGAGGATCGGGGGCATGGTTCACCCCTCCACTTT,CASSEDRGHGSPLHF
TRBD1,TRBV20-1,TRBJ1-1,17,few,TGCAGTGCTAACACCGCACCGGGACAGGGACTGAACACTGAAGCTTTCTTT,CSANTAPGQGLNTEAFF
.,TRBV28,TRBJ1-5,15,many,TGTGCCAGCAGTCTTGGGCCTCAAGGGGGGCAGCCCCAGCATTTT,CASSLGPQGGQPQHF
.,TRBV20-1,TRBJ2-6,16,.,TGCAGTGCTTCCCTAGGGGGGAGCTCTGGGGCCAACGTCCTGACTTTC,CSASLGGSSGANVLTF
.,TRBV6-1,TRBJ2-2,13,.,TGTGCCAGCAGTCCTCAGCGGACCGGGGAGCTGTTTTTT,CASSPQRTGELFF
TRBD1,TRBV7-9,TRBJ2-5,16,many,TGTGCCAGCAGCTCCTGGGACAGGGCCGTGGGGGAGACCCAGTACTTC,CASSSWDRAVGETQYF
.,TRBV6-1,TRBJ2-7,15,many,TGTGCCAGCAGTGTCGGGACACCTTTCCTCTACGAGCAGTACTTC,CASSVGTPFLYEQYF
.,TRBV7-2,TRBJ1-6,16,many,TGTGCCAGCAGCTTAGTCGATCGGGGTTACAATTCACCCCTCCACTTT,CASSLVDRGYNSPLHF
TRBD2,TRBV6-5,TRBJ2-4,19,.,TGTGCCAGCAGTTACTCGTTCGGGACTAGCGGGATAAGAGAAAACATTCAGTACTTC,CASSYSFGTSGIRENIQYF
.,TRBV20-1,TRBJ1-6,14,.,TGCAGTGCTGCGGTGACTCAGGATAATTCACCCCTCCACTTT,CSAAVTQDNSPLHF
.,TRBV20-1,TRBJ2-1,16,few,TGCAGTGCTAGCATCGTAGGCCTAGCAGTCGACAATGAGCAGTTCTTC,CSASIVGLAVDNEQFF
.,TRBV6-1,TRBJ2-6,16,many,TGTGCCAGCGGCGTCGACAGACACTCTGGGGCCAACGTCCTGACTTTC,CASGVDRHSGANVLTF
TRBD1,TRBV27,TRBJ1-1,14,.,TGTGCCCTCGGGACAGGGTCCTTGGGCACTGAAGCTTTCTTT,CALGTGSLGTEAFF
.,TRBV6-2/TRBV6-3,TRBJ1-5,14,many,TGTGCCAGCAGTCGGTCAGGGGCGAATCAGCCCCAGCATTTT,CASSRSGANQPQHF
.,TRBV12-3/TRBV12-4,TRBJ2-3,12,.,TGTGCCAGCAGTCCCCCTTTAAGTAACCAGTATTTT,CASSPPLSNQYF
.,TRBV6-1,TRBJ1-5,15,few,TGTGCCAGCAGGGAAGGACTAGTGGGCAATCAGCCCCAGCATTTT,CASREGLVGNQPQHF
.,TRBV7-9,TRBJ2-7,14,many,TGTGCCAGCAGCTCGCTAGTTCCGCCCTACGAGCAGTACTTC,CASSSLVPPYEQYF
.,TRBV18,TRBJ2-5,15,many,TGTGCCAGCTCACCAGGAGTAGGGGAGCAAGAGACCCAGTACTTC,CASSPGVGEQETQYF
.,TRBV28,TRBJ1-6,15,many,TGTGCCAGCAGTTTATCGGGGGGCGCGCATTCACCCCTCCACTTT,CASSLSGGAHSPLHF
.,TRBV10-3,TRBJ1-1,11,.,TGTGCCATCCGGAAGGACACTGAAGCTTTCTTT,CAIRKDTEAFF
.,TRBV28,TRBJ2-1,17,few,TGTGCCAGCAGCCCCCTCTGGTTGTGGGAGGCCTACAATGAGCAGTTCTTC,CASSPLWLWEAYNEQFF
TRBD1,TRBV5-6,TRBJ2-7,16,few,TGTGCCAGCAGCGCTCAGACCGGGACAGGGGTTCACGAGCAGTACTTC,CASSAQTGTGVHEQYF
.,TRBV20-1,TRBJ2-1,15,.,TGCAGTGCTAGAGAGAACTCCTTGAATTACAATGAGCAGTTCTTC,CSARENSLNYNEQFF
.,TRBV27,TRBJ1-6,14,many,TGTGCCAGCAGTTCCGGCGGTCTGGGTTCACCCCTCCACTTT,CASSSGGLGSPLHF
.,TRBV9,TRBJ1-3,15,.,TGTGCCAGCAGCCCTAGACGTGGCTCTGGAAACACCATATATTTT,CASSPRRGSGNTIYF
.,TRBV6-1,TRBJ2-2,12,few,TGTGCCAGCACCAAAAACACCGGGGAGCTGTTTTTT,CASTKNTGELFF
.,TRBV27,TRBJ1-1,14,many,TGTGCCAGCAAGCCAGGACTCAGGAACACTGAAGCTTTCTTT,CASKPGLRNTEAFF
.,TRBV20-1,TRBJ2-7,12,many,TGCAGTGCTAGCCGACCCGCCTACGAGCAGTACTTC,CSASRPAYEQYF
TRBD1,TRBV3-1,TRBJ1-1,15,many,TGTGCCAGCAGCCAGCCGACAGGGCCCCACACTGAAGCTTTCTTT,CASSQPTGPHTEAFF
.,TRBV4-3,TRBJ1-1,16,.,TGCGCCAGCAGCCAAGATCAGGGACACCCTAACACTGAAGCTTTCTTT,CASSQDQGHPNTEAFF
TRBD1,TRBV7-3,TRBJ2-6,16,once,TGTGCCAGCAGCCACCGACAGGGGCTCGGGGCCAACGTCCTGACTTTC,CASSHRQGLGANVLTF